Each of the 15 T cell receptor beta chains below was sequenced from the same sample in a study of prognosis after radiotherapy for stage I lung cancer (dated by TCRdb to the early 2020s). Sequencing used an Illumina HiSeq 3000. Two rounds of multiplex PCR were used to amplify the TCR beta CDR3 region from genomic DNA. In the first PCR round, primers specific to each TRBV and TRBJ gene were used, and the primer sequences were filed in Chinese patent CN105087789A. TCRdb itself trimmed the public reads at Q25 with fastp, ran MiXCR and retained productive beta chains. For every CDR3 protein sequence, its rows merge into one entry that carries the most common genes and DNA. In all, the sample holds 30,000 to 35,000 distinct CDR3 sequences, and about half of those were seen once. The ten largest clonotypes hold 15% to 20% of the sample. The sequencing used PBMCs, collected before or after stereotactic body radiation therapy (not recorded which). Receptors were obtained from a donor over 45 with non-small cell lung cancer.

The chain carries TRBV28 and TRBJ2-1; 7 bases line up with TRBD2. The CDR3 is 14 amino acids. Germline V gives CDR1 MDHEN, CDR2 SYDVKM. This CDR3 is CAIRGSLRRDEQFF. DNA of the CDR3: TGTGCAATCCGCGGGAGCCTAAGACGGGATGAGCAGTTCTTC.

V gene TRBV6-1 combines with J gene TRBJ2-7; 10 bases line up with TRBD1. The V gene's germline CDR1 is MNHNS and CDR2 SASEGT. The CDR3 has 15 amino acids. Trimming took 6 bases from V and 5 from J; bases not matched to a gene: 10. The CDR3 reads CASRFGQGERNEQYF. CDR3 sequence (DNA): TGTGCCAGCAGATTCGGACAGGGGGAGAGGAACGAGCAGTACTTC.

This clonotype was recorded at least ten times. The rearrangement uses TRBV15 and TRBJ2-2; D tentatively reads TRBD1 or TRBD2 (5 bases each). The ends were cut back, 1 base at V and 6 bases at J, with 27 bases in the middle. CDR3 length: 20 residues. Germline loops: CDR1 LNHNV, CDR2 YYDKDF (reference sequence). DNA for the CDR3: TGTGCCACCAGCAGAGGGATTTTAACATATGGGGGTCGGAGCGCCGGGGAGCTGTTTTTT. As protein: CATSRGILTYGGRSAGELFF.

The V and J genes are TRBV7-2 and TRBJ2-7; 7 bases match TRBD1. Germline V lookup: CDR1 SGHTA, CDR2 FQGNSA. CDR3 length: 14 amino acids. V lost 7 bases, J lost 6 bases, and 12 bases stayed unmatched. The CDR3 spells CASIPDRRSREQYF. CDR3 coding DNA: TGTGCCAGCATCCCGGACAGGAGGAGCCGCGAGCAGTACTTC.

V usage is TRBV6-1 and J usage is TRBJ2-2; possible D gene TRBD1, 6 bases. CDR1 and CDR2 (germline): MNHNS, SASEGT. This CDR3 contains 12 residues. The CDR3 nucleotides are TGTGGCGGACAGAATAGCCTCGGGGAGCTGTTTTTT. It yields the protein CGGQNSLGELFF.

This clonotype was detected ten times or more. The V gene is TRBV6-1, the J gene TRBJ2-2, with a tentative D call TRBD1 (6 bases). The CDR3 runs 15 residues. Per germline, CDR1 MNHNS and CDR2 SASEGT. Trimming took off 6 bases at V and 0 bases at J, with 11 bases between the two ends. Here the CDR3 DNA reads TGTGCCAGCAGCGGCAGGGGTACGAACACCGGGGAGCTGTTTTTT. It yields the protein CASSGRGTNTGELFF.

This clonotype appeared many times. J is TRBJ1-6 and V is TRBV6-4; no reliable D call. Per the germline V gene, CDR1 is MRHNA and CDR2 is SNTAGT. The V end lost 7 bases, the J end lost 7 bases, and 17 bases lay between the germline ends. CDR3 size: 15 residues. The CDR3 region is CASILQSGENSPLHF. CDR3 coding DNA: TGTGCCAGCATACTACAATCTGGGGAGAATTCACCCCTCCACTTT.

This clonotype was picked up many times. The genes are TRBV7-2 and TRBJ2-5; 7 bases match TRBD1. J gave up 2 bases and V 5 bases, and 5 bases lay outside the gene matches. The CDR3 spans 14 residues. CDR1 is SGHTA and CDR2 is FQGNSA in the germline V gene. The CDR3 DNA reads TGTGCCAGCAGCCTTGACAGGGCACAAGAGACCCAGTACTTC. Protein product: CASSLDRAQETQYF.

A word on this clonotype: Since a far larger clone is one base different, this is likely a read error. This sequence joins TRBV7-9 and TRBJ1-2; perhaps TRBD1 as D (5 bases). V was shortened by 1 base and J by 2 bases, with 11 bases between the two germline ends. The germline CDR1 and CDR2 sequences are SEHNR and FQNEAQ (reference sequence). The CDR3 contains 15 residues. This CDR3 is CASSLVMGQNYGYTF. CDR3 DNA sequence: TGTGCCAGCAGCTTAGTCATGGGGCAAAACTATGGCTACACCTTC.

This clonotype was observed many times. V gene TRBV5-8 combines with J gene TRBJ2-7; D remains unclear. The germline V gene has CDR1 SGHTS and CDR2 YDEGEE. This CDR3 is built from 9 residues. Trimming stripped 7 bases from V and 3 bases from J, with 2 bases between. The CDR3 spells CASGYEQYF. The CDR3 DNA follows: TGTGCCAGCGGCTACGAGCAGTACTTC. The complete variable domain, with remaining parts taken from reference TRBV5-8 and TRBJ2-7, reads EAGVTQSPTHLIKTRGQQATLRCSPISGHTSVYWYQQALGLGLQFLLWYDEGEERNRGNFPPRFSGRQFPNYSSELNVNALELEDSALYLCASGYEQYFGPGTRLTVT.

The chain links TRBV7-2 to TRBJ2-7, with 7 bases matching TRBD1. Germline V gene lookup returns CDR1 SGHTA and CDR2 FQGNSA. The CDR3 totals 14 residues. V shed 5 bases, J shed 10 bases, and the junction held 14 bases outside the gene matches. The CDR3 DNA is TGTGCCAGCAGCGTTGCAGGGACAGCTCCCCCTCAGTACTTC. Encoded protein: CASSVAGTAPPQYF.

This clonotype is medium-sized in the sample. V is TRBV5-1 and J is TRBJ1-2; D is possibly TRBD1 (5 bases). Germline V lookup: CDR1 SGHRS, CDR2 YFSETQ. This CDR3 contains 15 residues. V dropped 0 bases and J dropped 4 bases, with 13 bases sitting between them. The CDR3 DNA sequence: TGCGCCAGCAGCTTGGCGCCAGGGAGTCCCTATGGCTACACCTTC. Translation: CASSLAPGSPYGYTF.

The CDR3 sequence: CASSQGPGELFF. In nucleotides, the CDR3 is TGTGCCAGCAGCCAGGGCCCCGGGGAGCTGTTTTTT. The V call is TRBV7-9, the J call TRBJ2-2, with a tentative D call TRBD1 (5 bases). Per germline, CDR1 SEHNR and CDR2 FQNEAQ (reference sequence). The CDR3 covers 12 residues. Trimming removed 5 bases at V and 6 bases at J, with 7 bases between.

This clonotype was recorded at least ten times. CDR3 sequence: CASSRGTRGYEQYF. CDR3 nucleotide sequence: TGTGCCAGCAGCCGGGGGACTAGGGGCTACGAGCAGTACTTC. The V and J genes are TRBV9 and TRBJ2-7; 8 bases match TRBD2. Trimming removed 4 bases from V and 3 bases from J; junction bases left unmatched: 6. This CDR3 has 14 amino acids. The V gene's germline CDR1 is SGDLS and CDR2 YYNGEE.

This clonotype was seen repeatedly, ten times or more. The CDR3 DNA reads TGTGCCAGCAGCATAGCGACTAGCGGGAGGGCCAATGAGCAGTTCTTC. Its protein is CASSIATSGRANEQFF. The gene calls are TRBV5-4 and TRBJ2-1; 14 nucleotides agree with TRBD2. V gave up 4 bases and J gave up 6 bases; unmatched junction bases: 6. Per the germline V gene, CDR1 is SGHNT and CDR2 is YYREEE (reference sequence). The length of the CDR3 is 16 residues.